This T cell receptor beta chain appears in the sequencing data of a study of blood T cells in healthy people across ages. Study conclusions and caveats: One million T cells yielded diversity estimates that were considered underestimates.

The second PCR ran about 6 to 11 cycles with a sample-barcoded 5' primer and J-beta primers. TCRdb ran MiXCR on the 5' RACE reads and lists one entry per CDR3 protein. The data hold over 700,000 distinct CDR3 sequences, with 20% to 30% observed a single time. CDR3 length equals 13 residues. Germline V gene lookup returns CDR1 SQVTM and CDR2 ANQGSEA. V lost 4 bases to trimming and J lost 6 bases, with 16 bases between them. To note about this clonotype: Its cognate antigen is unknown.

The same sample was also studied in work on T cells of mothers and their children.

This sequence was found in a boy aged 5-17 years in good health. Material for sequencing was blood. V gene TRBV29-1 combines with J gene TRBJ2-7; no clear D gene. The CDR3 DNA reads as TGCAGCGTTGCAGGCGGATATGCCGGCGAGCAGTACTTC. Protein product: CSVAGGYAGEQYF.